Below, 10 T cell receptor beta chains from the same sample are listed, as sequenced in a study of blood T cell repertoires in COVID-19. The data were produced by immunoSEQ multiplex PCR, yet TCRdb's version contains in-frame clones alone and is incomplete. The data contain approximately 250,000 clones, around 86% of them seen just once; the ten biggest clones take up 2.2%. Sequenced input: peripheral blood. These receptors originate from a man aged 25 to 40 who had recovered from COVID-19.

This clone was counted only a few times. The chain has TRBV18 and TRBJ1-5; 7 bases match TRBD1. This CDR3 contains 14 residues. With 5 bases clipped from V and 5 bases from J, the junction kept 6 bases outside the gene matches. Germline lookup yields CDR1 KGHSH and CDR2 LQKENI. The CDR3 region is CASSAGTEDQPQHF. DNA of the CDR3: TGTGCCAGCTCAGCCGGGACAGAGGATCAGCCCCAGCATTTT.

The chain employs TRBV15 and TRBJ2-3; 10 bases match TRBD2. Germline trimming cut 5 bases from V and 3 bases from J; bases unmatched to any gene: 11. The CDR3 sequence is 17 residues long. In germline, CDR1 is LNHNV, CDR2 YYDKDF (reference sequence). The CDR3 protein is CATSEPWGAGGTDTQYF. As DNA, the CDR3 is TGTGCCACCAGCGAACCTTGGGGAGCGGGGGGGACAGATACGCAGTATTTT.

The chain couples TRBV3-1 (or the pseudogene TRBV3-2) to TRBJ2-5, with 11 bases matching TRBD2. This CDR3 has 15 residues. The V segment lost 3 bases and the J segment 4 bases; nucleotides outside the gene matches: 4. Germline V gene sequence: CDR1 LGHDT, CDR2 YNNKEL (reference sequence). CDR3 in DNA: TGTGCCAGCAGCCAGACTAGCGGGGAGGTAGAGACCCAGTACTTC. It is translated as CASSQTSGEVETQYF.

This clone was seen a single time. The chain combines TRBV9 with TRBJ2-7; TRBD2 matches at 10 bases. J lost 2 bases, V lost 0 bases, and 5 bases had no gene match. Germline lookup yields CDR1 SGDLS and CDR2 YYNGEE. CDR3 length: 16 amino acids. For the CDR3, the DNA is TGTGCCAGCAGCGTAGGGACTAGCGGCTACACCTACGAGCAGTACTTC. Amino acid sequence: CASSVGTSGYTYEQYF.

The rearrangement joins TRBV3-1 (or the pseudogene TRBV3-2) to TRBJ2-5, with a weak D call TRBD1 (6 bases). This CDR3 comprises 15 residues. Trimming took off 4 bases at V and 3 bases at J, with 15 bases between the two ends. The germline V gene has CDR1 LGHDT and CDR2 YNNKEL (reference sequence). The CDR3 sequence: CASSRVYRDEETQYF. The CDR3 nucleotides are TGTGCCAGCAGCCGGGTATACAGGGATGAAGAGACCCAGTACTTC.

This chain uses TRBV5-5 with TRBJ2-5; a weak D match, TRBD1 (5 bases). V dropped 4 bases and J dropped 3 bases, with 13 bases sitting between them. This CDR3 has 14 amino acids. Germline CDR1 and CDR2: SGHKS and YYEKEE (reference sequence). CDR3 residues: CASSPQGGEETQYF. The CDR3 bases are TGTGCCAGCAGCCCCCAGGGTGGGGAAGAGACCCAGTACTTC.

The chain combines TRBV19 with TRBJ2-1; a weak D match, TRBD2 (6 bases). Germline V gene lookup returns CDR1 LNHDA and CDR2 SQIVND (reference sequence). V lost 9 bases to trimming and J lost 8 bases, with 14 bases between them. This CDR3 is 12 amino acids long. For the CDR3, the DNA is TGTGCCAGCAGAGGGACTGGCTATGAGCAGTTCTTC. It codes for CASRGTGYEQFF.

This chain connects TRBV5-1 to TRBJ2-2; 7 nucleotides align to TRBD1. The CDR3 totals 14 residues. Germline V gene lookup returns CDR1 SGHRS and CDR2 YFSETQ. The J segment lost 4 bases and the V segment lost 9 bases, leaving 9 bases of the junction unmatched. CDR3 sequence reads: CATGTEIGTGELFF. The DNA for the CDR3 is TGCGCCACTGGGACAGAGATCGGCACCGGGGAGCTGTTTTTT.

This rearrangement joins TRBV5-1 to TRBJ1-4, with unresolved D. Trimming took off 0 bases at V and 5 bases at J, with 8 bases between the two ends. CDR1 is SGHRS, CDR2 YFSETQ, per germline. The CDR3 consists of 14 residues. CDR3 residues: CASSLGQYNEKLFF. The DNA for the CDR3 is TGCGCCAGCAGCTTGGGACAATACAATGAAAAACTGTTTTTT.

The chain employs TRBV5-4 and TRBJ2-7, with D perhaps matching TRBD2 (5 bases). The CDR3 totals 15 residues. Trimming removed 4 bases from V and 2 bases from J, with 16 bases in between. Germline CDR1 and CDR2: SGHNT and YYREEE (reference sequence). The CDR3 DNA sequence: TGTGCCAGCAGCCCCTCCGGGGTCGACCCCTACGAGCAGTACTTC. Protein sequence: CASSPSGVDPYEQYF.